This T cell receptor beta chain was profiled in a study of synovial regulatory T cells in juvenile arthritis. Study-wide results and caveats: iaTreg cells shared more CDR3 sequences with synovial Tregs than other blood Tregs did.

Synovial fluid was collected with matched peripheral blood from each patient with active arthritis. Patients had median age 11.6 years, range 2.4-22.9. Profiling relied on immunoSEQ multiplex PCR, and the TCRdb table lists in-frame clones only, not all of them. This table holds a few thousand clones. This clone is classed as medium-sized by frequency. What it binds is unknown. The CDR3 is 15 residues long. Only the protein is available. Per germline, CDR1 LGHNT and CDR2 FRNRAP. The clonotype was recovered from a donor younger than 30 with juvenile idiopathic arthritis. Sequenced: Treg cells from the synovium. The gene calls are TRBV12-5 and TRBJ1-2; the TCRdb D gene call, TRBD1, has no DNA to confirm it. The CDR3 reads CASGLVGTGMSGYTF.